This TCR beta chain was captured in a study of blood T cell repertoires in COVID-19. For the study at large: Material from acute and convalescent COVID-19 was sourced from the United States, Italy and Spain. PBMCs, B-cell-depleted T cells, or T cells were the source of the cDNA or gDNA that made up the material.

The assay was immunoSEQ multiplex PCR, and TCRdb's table has in-frame clones only and misses some. The data show 200,000 to 250,000 clones, with around 80% seen just once and 2.9% held by the top ten. This CDR3 has 14 amino acids. Germline V CDR1 and CDR2: SNHLY, FYNNEI. Comments on this clone: The junction shows a germline mismatch at one end, possibly a read error.

The V and J genes are TRBV2 and TRBJ2-3; 7 positions agree with TRBD2. This receptor was taken from a man over 45 with active or convalescent COVID-19. Material for sequencing was peripheral blood. The DNA for the CDR3 is TGTGCCACTACAGCCCAGACTAGCAAAGATACGCAGTATTTT. This translates into CATTAQTSKDTQYF.